The 7 T cell receptor beta chains listed next were all sequenced from one sample in a study of cytomegalovirus exposure and HLA in healthy donors. Clones were sequenced by immunoSEQ multiplex PCR, and TCRdb holds only the in-frame ones, with some missing. The data contain over 150,000 clones, around 82% of them singletons. Sequencing was carried out using PBMCs. These receptors all come from a woman between 18 and 29 years old in good health and CMV-seropositive.

This chain links TRBV2 with TRBJ1-1, with TRBD1 as a possible D gene (6 bases). The V end lost 8 bases, the J end lost 1 base, and 11 bases lay between the germline ends. This CDR3 is 13 amino acids long. Germline CDR1 SNHLY, CDR2 FYNNEI. CDR3 nucleotides: TGTGCCAGCGGGGGACATCGGAACACTGAAGCTTTCTTT. Encoded protein: CASGGHRNTEAFF.

This clone was counted between two and nine times. This chain connects TRBV7-3 to TRBJ2-1; 7 bases align to TRBD2. The CDR3 is 13 amino acids. V lost 3 bases and J lost 6; bases outside the gene matches: 2. The V gene's germline CDR1 is SGHTA and CDR2 FQGTGA. This CDR3 is CASSLGGPNEQFF. The CDR3, as DNA: TGTGCCAGCAGCTTGGGAGGGCCCAATGAGCAGTTCTTC.

This clone was recorded many times. The chain carries TRBV19 and TRBJ2-3; 9 bases are a match to TRBD2. This CDR3 has 17 amino acids. Germline V gives CDR1 LNHDA, CDR2 SQIVND (reference sequence). The trim removed 5 bases at V and 0 bases at J, leaving 9 bases unmatched. The CDR3 DNA is TGTGCCAGTAGTCTCGGGACTAGCAGAACTAGCACAGATACGCAGTATTTT. This codes for CASSLGTSRTSTDTQYF. Combining the CDR3 with reference TRBV19 and TRBJ2-3 gives the whole variable domain DGGITQSPKYLFRKEGQNVTLSCEQNLNHDAMYWYRQDPGQGLRLIYYSQIVNDFQKGDIAEGYSVSREKKESFPLTVTSAQKNPTAFYLCASSLGTSRTSTDTQYFGPGTRLTVL.

The rearrangement uses TRBV5-4 and TRBJ2-3, with D perhaps matching TRBD2 (5 bases). Germline assignment: CDR1 SGHNT and CDR2 YYREEE (reference sequence). The CDR3 runs 12 residues. Trimming removed 4 bases from V and 5 bases from J, with 8 bases in between. The CDR3 DNA follows: TGTGCCAGCAGCAACGGAGGAGATACGCAGTATTTT. Translated: CASSNGGDTQYF.

This clone was recorded a few times. The genes are TRBV20-1 and TRBJ2-7, with D hard to call. Germline CDR1 is DFQATT and CDR2 is SNEGSKA (reference sequence). Trimming took 5 bases from V and 10 from J, leaving 15 bases between them. The CDR3 covers 11 residues. CDR3 loop: CSASPPVGQYF. Written as DNA, the CDR3 is TGCAGTGCTTCCCCGCCCGTCGGTCAGTACTTC.

As concerns this clone: Other nucleotide sequences from this sample produce the same CDR3. The chain joins TRBV2 to TRBJ2-6; no clear D gene. Germline V gene lookup returns CDR1 SNHLY and CDR2 FYNNEI. There are 14 residues in the CDR3. Trimming shortened V by 3 bases and J by 1 base, and 4 bases separated the two germline ends. The chain's CDR3 is CASSDRSGANVLTF. CDR3 in DNA: TGTGCCAGCAGTGACAGGTCTGGGGCCAACGTCCTGACTTTC.

The gene calls are TRBV11-2 and TRBJ2-7; D not resolved. CDR1 and CDR2 (germline): SGHAT, FQNNGV. The CDR3 spans 14 residues. Trimming took off 5 bases at V and 2 bases at J, with 13 bases between the two ends. The CDR3 DNA reads TGTGCCAGCAGCCCCCGGGTCAGTCCCTACGAGCAGTACTTC. Amino acid sequence: CASSPRVSPYEQYF.